Below, 8 T cell receptor beta chains from the same sample are listed, as sequenced in a study of blood T cells in healthy people across ages. The second PCR ran roughly 6 to 11 cycles with a sample-barcoded 5' primer and J-beta primers. TCRdb called the 5' RACE reads again in MiXCR, with one record for every CDR3 protein. The table lists around 1,000,000 distinct CDR3 sequences, 30% to 40% of them singletons. What was sequenced was blood. The receptors were sampled from a man aged 18-30 years in good health.

This clonotype has only a few counts. The chain has TRBV3-1 and TRBJ1-6; D call uncertain. Trimming took off 0 bases at V and 12 bases at J, with 6 bases between the two ends. This CDR3 comprises 12 residues. Per the germline V gene, CDR1 is LGHDT and CDR2 is YNNKEL (reference sequence). DNA of the CDR3: TGTGCCAGCAGCCAAGATCGTGGACCCCTCCACTTT. Translation gives CASSQDRGPLHF.

In its sample, this clonotype was seen a few times. The genes are TRBV7-8 and TRBJ1-1; D gene uncertain. Germline assignment: CDR1 SGHVS and CDR2 FQNEAQ. This CDR3 spans 15 amino acids. V lost 4 bases to trimming and J lost 4 bases, with 16 bases between them. In nucleotides, the CDR3 is TGTGCCAGCAGCTCCTCCCCGACGGGAGCCACTGAAGCTTTCTTT. Residues: CASSSSPTGATEAFF. Complete variable domain (other parts from reference TRBV7-8 and TRBJ1-1): GAGVSQSPRYKVAKRGQDVALRCDPISGHVSLFWYQQALGQGPEFLTYFQNEAQLDKSGLPSDRFFAERPEGSVSTLKIQRTQQEDSAVYLCASSSSPTGATEAFFGQGTRLTVV.

A word on this clonotype: This could be a read error, since a much larger clone is one nucleotide away. CDR3 region: CASSPYREREKLFF. CDR3 in DNA: TGCGCCAGCAGCCCATACAGAGAACGTGAAAAACTGTTTTTT. The chain recombines TRBV4-3 with TRBJ1-4; no clear D. Germline V gene lookup returns CDR1 LGHNA and CDR2 YSLEER. The CDR3 is 14 residues long. V dropped 4 bases and J dropped 7 bases, with 13 bases sitting between them.

The chain combines TRBV4-3 with TRBJ1-2, with TRBD1 as a possible D gene (6 bases). The CDR3 consists of 15 residues. The V end was cut by 1 base, the J end by 0 bases, with 9 bases between. CDR1 is LGHNA, CDR2 YSLEER, per germline. This chain's CDR3 is CASSQGGTSNYGYTF. CDR3 nucleotides: TGCGCCAGCAGCCAAGGGGGGACATCTAACTATGGCTACACCTTC.

This clonotype was observed many times. This chain links TRBV20-1 with TRBJ1-2, with D maybe TRBD1 (5 bases). The CDR3 has 14 amino acids. V lost 2 bases and J 4 bases, leaving 14 bases between the germline ends. The V gene's germline CDR1 is DFQATT and CDR2 SNEGSKA (reference sequence). The CDR3 DNA reads as TGCAGTGCTAGACCTAAAGACGGGGCCTATGGCTACACCTTC. Protein sequence: CSARPKDGAYGYTF.

On this clonotype: At one end the junction does not follow the germline gene, possibly because of a read error. The CDR3 DNA reads as TGTGCTAGCAGTTCCGGGATGGACACCGGGGAGCTGTTTTTT. Translating gives CASSSGMDTGELFF. This sequence joins TRBV7-7 and TRBJ2-2, with D perhaps matching TRBD2 (5 bases). Per germline, CDR1 SSHAT and CDR2 FNYEAQ (reference sequence). The CDR3 is made up of 14 amino acids.

CDR3: CASSQAGNTRAGELFF. The CDR3 nucleotides read TGTGCCAGCAGCCAAGCGGGAAACACTAGGGCCGGGGAGCTGTTTTTT. The chain uses TRBV4-2 and TRBJ2-2; D is possibly TRBD2 (5 bases). Trimming left V 1 base short and J 6 bases short, with 15 bases between. This CDR3 comprises 16 residues. The germline CDR1 and CDR2 sequences are LGHNA and YNFKEQ.

This clonotype showed up just a few times. The chain joins TRBV5-6 to TRBJ1-1; tentative D call: TRBD1 (5 bases). This CDR3 has 12 residues. CDR1 is SGHDT, CDR2 YYEEEE, per germline. Trimming cost V 4 bases and J 8 bases, with 12 bases left between them. CDR3 DNA sequence: TGTGCCAGCAGCGGGGGGACGCCAGAAGCTTTCTTT. Residues: CASSGGTPEAFF.